A selection of T cell receptor beta chains follows, all from one sample in a study of response to subunit inactivated influenza vaccine. MiXCR, run by TCRdb on the RT-PCR reads, gives a single entry per CDR3 protein. The table lists approximately 530,000 distinct CDR3 sequences, roughly 7.6% of them singletons. The sequencing here drew on PBMCs from blood, taken roughly 24 months after vaccination. These TCRs come from a man aged 45 to 75 who received an inactivated influenza vaccine. CDR3s include the opening cysteine and the closing phenylalanine or tryptophan. The D gene is left open where the match is weak. Expanded clones are given a class, and other clones once, few, many or no size at all.

D: TRBD2
length: 15
J: TRBJ2-7
size: few
V: TRBV3-1
CDR3: CASSQVSGRAGEQYF
DNA: TGTGCCAGCAGCCAAGTAAGCGGGAGGGCCGGCGAGCAGTACTTC

D: -
length: 14
J: TRBJ2-2
size: many
V: TRBV12-3/TRBV12-4
CDR3: CASSLGQTTGELFF
DNA: TGTGCCAGCAGTTTAGGGCAGACCACCGGGGAGCTGTTTTTT

D: -
length: 15
J: TRBJ1-2
size: -
V: TRBV9
CDR3: CASSPSRVRGYGYTF
DNA: TGTGCCAGCAGTCCCTCCAGGGTAAGGGGCTATGGCTACACCTTC

D: TRBD2
length: 15
J: TRBJ2-1
size: few
V: TRBV7-9
CDR3: CASSRTSGGLNEQFF
DNA: TGTGCCAGCAGCCGGACTAGCGGGGGGCTGAATGAGCAGTTCTTC

D: TRBD1
length: 15
J: TRBJ2-5
size: few
V: TRBV2
CDR3: CASSDTGTAYGTQYF
DNA: TGTGCCAGCAGTGACACCGGGACAGCTTATGGGACCCAGTACTTC

D: -
length: 12
J: TRBJ2-5
size: -
V: TRBV20-1
CDR3: CSQHRGWETQYF
DNA: TGCAGTCAGCATCGGGGGTGGGAGACCCAGTACTTC

D: -
length: 15
J: TRBJ2-3
size: -
V: TRBV20-1
CDR3: CSARDPKGDTDTQYF
DNA: TGCAGTGCTAGAGATCCTAAAGGGGACACAGATACGCAGTATTTT

D: -
length: 12
J: TRBJ2-2
size: many
V: TRBV18
CDR3: CASSTATGELFF
DNA: TGTGCCAGCTCAACGGCGACCGGGGAGCTGTTTTTT

D: -
length: 15
J: TRBJ2-5
size: few
V: TRBV5-1
CDR3: CASSLSTGNGETQYF
DNA: TGCGCCAGCAGCTTGAGCACAGGGAACGGGGAGACCCAGTACTTC

D: -
length: 18
J: TRBJ2-1
size: -
V: TRBV4-1
CDR3: CASSPTRLKVSSYNEQFF
DNA: TGCGCCAGCAGCCCGACGAGACTAAAAGTAAGCTCCTACAATGAGCAGTTCTTC

D: -
length: 15
J: TRBJ2-1
size: few
V: TRBV7-2
CDR3: CASSLAGTSYNEQFF
DNA: TGTGCCAGCAGCTTAGCAGGGACCTCCTACAATGAGCAGTTCTTC

D: -
length: 16
J: TRBJ2-2
size: -
V: TRBV7-9
CDR3: CASSSRGGENTGELFF
DNA: TGTGCCAGCAGCTCCCGGGGCGGGGAGAACACCGGGGAGCTGTTTTTT

D: TRBD1
length: 12
J: TRBJ2-7
size: few
V: TRBV29-1
CDR3: CSVVRQGPEQYF
DNA: TGCAGCGTCGTCAGACAGGGGCCCGAGCAGTACTTC

D: -
length: 15
J: TRBJ2-2
size: many
V: TRBV6-1
CDR3: CASSSVRPDGGELFF
DNA: TGTGCCAGCAGCTCCGTCCGTCCCGACGGGGGGGAGCTGTTTTTT

D: -
length: 15
J: TRBJ2-2
size: -
V: TRBV4-2
CDR3: CASSQDNTNTGELFF
DNA: TGTGCCAGCAGCCAAGATAACACTAACACCGGGGAGCTGTTTTTT